A single sample gave rise to the 32 T cell receptor beta chains below, sequenced in a study of shared clonotypes between healthy human individuals. Repertoires were generated with immunoSEQ multiplex PCR, while TCRdb's copy carries only in-frame clones and drops some. This sample has about 1,500,000 clones, with roughly 96% found just once. The sample consisted of naive CD4+ T cells sorted from blood. Subset denoted: CD45RA+ positively selected. These receptors all stem from a man aged 30 to 39 in good health.

The genes are TRBV7-9 and TRBJ2-1; 7 bases fit TRBD1. The CDR3 contains 18 residues. Germline V lookup: CDR1 SEHNR, CDR2 FQNEAQ (reference sequence). The ends lost 1 base at V and 0 bases at J; junction bases unmatched: 9. CDR3 region: CASSLVPHGDSSYNEQFF. The CDR3 DNA reads TGTGCCAGCAGCTTAGTCCCCCACGGGGACAGCTCCTACAATGAGCAGTTCTTC. The full variable domain, in which reference TRBV7-9 and TRBJ2-1 provide the parts outside the CDR3, is DTGVSQNPRHKITKRGQNVTFRCDPISEHNRLYWYRQTLGQGPEFLTYFQNEAQLEKSRLLSDRFSAERPKGSFSTLEIQRTEQGDSAMYLCASSLVPHGDSSYNEQFFGPGTRLTVL.

This chain uses TRBV15 with TRBJ1-1; D unresolved. The CDR3 is 14 residues long. Trimming pared 1 base from V and 5 bases from J, leaving 11 bases between. The germline V gene encodes CDR1 LNHNV and CDR2 YYDKDF (reference sequence). CDR3 coding DNA: TGTGCCACCAGCAGAGTGGTTGGGGTGACTGAAGCTTTCTTT. It yields the protein CATSRVVGVTEAFF.

The chain couples TRBV19 to TRBJ2-7, with 7 nucleotides matching TRBD2. Germline loops: CDR1 LNHDA, CDR2 SQIVND (reference sequence). The CDR3 has 16 amino acids. Trimming at V came to 1 base and at J to 0 bases, leaving 6 bases not matched to a gene. The CDR3 sequence is CASSIGLARSSYEQYF. The DNA for the CDR3 is TGTGCCAGTAGTATAGGACTAGCCAGGAGCTCCTACGAGCAGTACTTC.

The chain recombines TRBV7-9 with TRBJ1-1; no firm D call. The CDR3 runs 15 residues. Germline CDR1 is SEHNR and CDR2 is FQNEAQ (reference sequence). The germline V and J ends were trimmed by 3 bases and 0 bases, with 11 bases remaining between them. CDR3 amino acids: CASSFTSTMNTEAFF. In DNA form, the CDR3 reads TGTGCCAGCAGCTTCACAAGCACCATGAACACTGAAGCTTTCTTT.

This chain uses TRBV7-9 with TRBJ1-3; tentative D call: TRBD1 (5 bases). The CDR3 length is 18 residues. V lost 1 base and J 3 bases, leaving 19 bases between the germline ends. CDR1 and CDR2 (germline): SEHNR, FQNEAQ (reference sequence). Written as DNA, the CDR3 is TGTGCCAGCAGCTTAGTGGTTGGGACGCCAACCGATGGAAACACCATATATTTT. This codes for CASSLVVGTPTDGNTIYF.

The genes are TRBV11-3 and TRBJ2-2; TRBD2 aligns across 9 bases. CDR1 and CDR2 from the germline V gene are SGHNT and YENEEA. CDR3 size: 16 residues. Losses at the gene ends were 1 base for V and 4 bases for J; bases not matched to a gene: 4. The CDR3 DNA reads TGTGCCAGCAGCTTAGGTAGCGGGAGTTTCACCGGGGAGCTGTTTTTT. Translated: CASSLGSGSFTGELFF. Complete variable domain (other parts from reference TRBV11-3 and TRBJ2-2): EAGVVQSPRYKIIEKKQPVAFWCNPISGHNTLYWYLQNLGQGPELLIRYENEEAVDDSQLPKDRFSAERLKGVDSTLKIQPAELGDSAVYLCASSLGSGSFTGELFFGEGSRLTVL.

The chain carries TRBV6-1 and TRBJ1-2; weak D call: TRBD1 (6 bases). Germline-derived CDR1 and CDR2 are MNHNS and SASEGT. Trimming stripped 8 bases from V and 5 bases from J, with 12 bases between. This CDR3 region has 12 residues. This CDR3 reads CASLRTGYGYTF. The CDR3 region has the DNA TGTGCCAGCCTACGAACAGGGTATGGCTACACCTTC.

Of note for this clone: Other nucleotide sequences from this sample produce the same CDR3. V gene TRBV18 combines with J gene TRBJ1-1, with no clear D. Trimming took 2 bases from V and 2 from J, leaving 6 bases between them. This CDR3 has 13 amino acids. The V gene's germline CDR1 is KGHSH and CDR2 LQKENI. As DNA, the CDR3 is TGTGCCAGCTCACCAGGGTTAAACACTGAAGCTTTCTTT. It translates to CASSPGLNTEAFF.

This chain joins TRBV10-3 and TRBJ1-3; D is unclear. The germline V and J ends were trimmed by 11 bases and 1 base, with 21 bases remaining between them. The length of the CDR3 is 16 residues. Germline V lookup: CDR1 ENHRY, CDR2 SYGVKD. The CDR3 region is CAVIPDLVSSGNTIYF. The CDR3, as DNA: TGTGCCGTAATACCGGACCTAGTTTCGTCTGGAAACACCATATATTTT.

A word on this clone: The identical CDR3 is also encoded by other nucleotide sequences in the sample. V is TRBV25-1 and J is TRBJ1-4; 9 bases match TRBD1. Germline V CDR1 and CDR2: MGHDK, SYGVNS. This CDR3 has 13 amino acids. Trimming removed 6 bases from V and 5 bases from J; junction bases left unmatched: 1. In DNA form, the CDR3 reads TGTGCCAGCAGAGGGACAGGGAATGAAAAACTGTTTTTT. Its protein is CASRGTGNEKLFF.

The chain couples TRBV19 to TRBJ1-5, with D unclear. V was clipped by 3 bases and J by 0 bases, with 12 bases between them. This CDR3 contains 16 residues. Germline loops: CDR1 LNHDA, CDR2 SQIVND (reference sequence). The DNA for the CDR3 is TGTGCCAGTAGTATCCAGGTTACCCTTAGCAATCAGCCCCAGCATTTT. Amino acids: CASSIQVTLSNQPQHF. Full variable domain (remainder filled in from reference TRBV19 and TRBJ1-5): DGGITQSPKYLFRKEGQNVTLSCEQNLNHDAMYWYRQDPGQGLRLIYYSQIVNDFQKGDIAEGYSVSREKKESFPLTVTSAQKNPTAFYLCASSIQVTLSNQPQHFGDGTRLSIL.

The J gene is TRBJ2-2, the V gene TRBV5-1; possibly TRBD1 for D (6 bases). This CDR3 spans 16 amino acids. Trimming took 2 bases from V and 2 from J, leaving 13 bases between them. The germline V gene has CDR1 SGHRS and CDR2 YFSETQ. As DNA, the CDR3 is TGCGCCAGCAGCTTCGGATGGACAGACAACACCGGGGAGCTGTTTTTT. It is translated as CASSFGWTDNTGELFF.

Comments on this clone: This sample also contains other DNA sequences that code for the same CDR3. J is TRBJ2-7 and V is TRBV7-3, with D tentatively TRBD1 (5 bases). Germline loops: CDR1 SGHTA, CDR2 FQGTGA. This CDR3 is built from 14 residues. Trimming removed 1 base from V and 2 bases from J, with 9 bases in between. DNA for the CDR3: TGTGCCAGCAGCTTAAGGGGCGGTACCTACGAGCAGTACTTC. It is translated as CASSLRGGTYEQYF.

The chain links TRBV5-1 to TRBJ1-1; a possible D gene is TRBD1 (5 bases). Trimming shortened V by 3 bases and J by 0 bases, and 12 bases separated the two germline ends. Germline V gene lookup returns CDR1 SGHRS and CDR2 YFSETQ. CDR3 length equals 15 residues. The CDR3 loop is CASSSGGTVNTEAFF. The DNA for the CDR3 is TGCGCCAGCAGCTCGGGGGGGACGGTGAACACTGAAGCTTTCTTT. The full variable domain, with the rest looked up from reference TRBV5-1 and TRBJ1-1, is KAGVTQTPRYLIKTRGQQVTLSCSPISGHRSVSWYQQTPGQGLQFLFEYFSETQRNKGNFPGRFSGRQFSNSRSEMNVSTLELGDSALYLCASSSGGTVNTEAFFGQGTRLTVV.

A word on this clone: At the DNA level, this CDR3 is encoded by other sequences in the same sample as well. The rearrangement joins TRBV18 to TRBJ2-5, with D perhaps matching TRBD2 (6 bases). The CDR3 covers 14 residues. Germline V gene lookup returns CDR1 KGHSH and CDR2 LQKENI. Trimming took off 3 bases at V and 0 bases at J, with 8 bases between the two ends. The CDR3 reads CASSPGTYQETQYF. The DNA of the CDR3 is TGTGCCAGCTCACCTGGGACTTACCAAGAGACCCAGTACTTC.

This clone was found once. The rearrangement joins TRBV15 to TRBJ2-5; the D gene is possibly TRBD1 (5 bases). The V and J ends lost 0 bases and 5 bases respectively, with 10 bases between them. This CDR3 is 14 amino acids long. Germline lookup yields CDR1 LNHNV and CDR2 YYDKDF (reference sequence). The CDR3 spells CATSRDVGLETQYF. DNA of the CDR3: TGTGCCACCAGCAGAGATGTGGGGCTGGAGACCCAGTACTTC. Complete variable domain (other parts from reference TRBV15 and TRBJ2-5): DAMVIQNPRYQVTQFGKPVTLSCSQTLNHNVMYWYQQKSSQAPKLLFHYYDKDFNNEADTPDNFQSRRPNTSFCFLDIRSPGLGDTAMYLCATSRDVGLETQYFGPGTRLLVL.

The CDR3, as DNA: TGTGCCAGCTCACCGGGCCGGGACAGACTCTACGAGCAGTACTTC. Its protein is CASSPGRDRLYEQYF. The chain is built from TRBV18 and TRBJ2-7, with 7 bases that match TRBD1. Germline CDR1 is KGHSH and CDR2 is LQKENI. The V and J ends lost 3 bases and 3 bases, in that order; junction bases with no gene match: 8. The length of the CDR3 is 15 residues.

This sequence joins TRBV5-1 and TRBJ2-5; the D gene is possibly TRBD2 (6 bases). This CDR3 region has 16 residues. V lost 0 bases and J 3 bases, leaving 15 bases between the germline ends. Germline-derived CDR1 and CDR2 are SGHRS and YFSETQ. This CDR3 reads CASSLARVGREETQYF. The DNA of the CDR3 is TGCGCCAGCAGCTTGGCCAGGGTCGGGAGAGAAGAGACCCAGTACTTC.

The J gene is TRBJ1-2, the V gene TRBV6-5; D ambiguous. Trimming shortened V by 1 base and J by 5 bases, and 11 bases separated the two germline ends. CDR3 size: 14 residues. From germline, CDR1 is MNHEY and CDR2 SVGAGI. Written as DNA, the CDR3 is TGTGCCAGCAGTTACTTGTCGGAGACTTATGGCTACACCTTC. This codes for CASSYLSETYGYTF.

The chain carries TRBV19 and TRBJ2-5; D perhaps matches TRBD1 (6 bases). In germline, CDR1 is LNHDA, CDR2 SQIVND (reference sequence). The CDR3 is 13 amino acids. V was cut by 8 bases and J by 2 bases, with 12 bases left in between. The CDR3 sequence is CASGRGQQETQYF. The CDR3 coding sequence is TGTGCCAGTGGCAGGGGCCAACAAGAGACCCAGTACTTC.

Details on this clone: This sample includes further DNA sequences coding for the same CDR3. V gene TRBV20-1 combines with J gene TRBJ2-3, with D perhaps matching TRBD2 (5 bases). The CDR3 runs to 11 residues. Germline V lookup: CDR1 DFQATT, CDR2 SNEGSKA (reference sequence). V lost 5 bases to trimming and J lost 6 bases, with 9 bases between them. The CDR3 loop reads CSAGLPDTQYF. In nucleotides, the CDR3 is TGCAGTGCTGGACTCCCTGATACGCAGTATTTT.

The chain uses TRBV15 and TRBJ2-7; no firm D call. Germline V CDR1 and CDR2: LNHNV, YYDKDF (reference sequence). Trimming left V 6 bases short and J 3 bases short, with 12 bases between. This CDR3 is 13 amino acids long. This CDR3 reads CATRTQDHYEQYF. The CDR3 DNA is TGTGCCACCAGAACCCAGGACCACTACGAGCAGTACTTC.

The chain joins TRBV5-6 to TRBJ1-2; a possible D gene is TRBD1 (6 bases). The V gene's germline CDR1 is SGHDT and CDR2 YYEEEE. V gave up 5 bases and J gave up 4 bases, with 15 bases separating them. CDR3 length: 14 residues. CDR3 in DNA: TGTGCCAGCAGTCCTAGGGGGTGGCGCTATGGCTACACCTTC. As protein: CASSPRGWRYGYTF. Variable domain in full (rest from reference TRBV5-6 and TRBJ1-2): DAGVTQSPTHLIKTRGQQVTLRCSPKSGHDTVSWYQQALGQGPQFIFQYYEEEERQRGNFPDRFSGHQFPNYSSELNVNALLLGDSALYLCASSPRGWRYGYTFGSGTRLTVV.

The sample holds a few counts of this clone. The chain carries TRBV6-1 and TRBJ2-7; D tentatively fits TRBD1 or TRBD2 (5 bases each). The ends were cut back, 10 bases at V and 6 bases at J, with 19 bases in the middle. CDR1 is MNHNS, CDR2 SASEGT, per germline. This CDR3 comprises 13 residues. The CDR3 spells CAITFLGDGEQYF. The CDR3 DNA follows: TGTGCCATCACCTTCCTGGGGGACGGCGAGCAGTACTTC.

The rearrangement links TRBV5-1 to TRBJ2-1; 8 bases align to TRBD1. With 0 bases clipped from V and 10 bases from J, the junction kept 9 bases outside the gene matches. Germline CDR1 reads SGHRS; CDR2 reads YFSETQ. This CDR3 is 15 amino acids long. CDR3 nucleotides: TGCGCCAGCAGCTTGGTAACAGGGGGGCATCGGGAGCAGTTCTTC. This gives the protein CASSLVTGGHREQFF.

V and J are TRBV27 and TRBJ2-2; possibly TRBD1 or TRBD2 for D (6 bases each). Germline V gene lookup returns CDR1 MNHEY and CDR2 SMNVEV (reference sequence). Deletions cut 6 bases from V and 6 bases from J, with 14 bases between. This CDR3 comprises 14 residues. The CDR3 DNA reads TGTGCCAGCAGCCAAGCCGGGGGCCCCGGGGAGCTGTTTTTT. It encodes CASSQAGGPGELFF.

The chain combines TRBV28 with TRBJ2-7, with 7 bases aligning to TRBD2. V dropped 3 bases and J dropped 0; count of bases not matched to a gene: 8. This CDR3 has 16 residues. Germline loops: CDR1 MDHEN, CDR2 SYDVKM. CDR3 DNA sequence: TGTGCCAGCAGTTTCTGGGGGAGGGCCTTCTCCTACGAGCAGTACTTC. Protein: CASSFWGRAFSYEQYF.

The chain uses TRBV28 and TRBJ1-2; D is undetermined. The CDR3 is 13 amino acids. V was cut by 4 bases and J by 2 bases, with 8 bases left in between. The germline CDR1 and CDR2 sequences are MDHEN and SYDVKM. The CDR3 reads CASSSSRNYGYTF. CDR3 sequence (DNA): TGTGCCAGCAGTTCGTCCAGAAACTATGGCTACACCTTC.

This clone was observed a few times. The chain employs TRBV10-1 and TRBJ2-1; 8 bases are a match to TRBD2. J gave up 2 bases and V 0 bases, and 3 bases lay outside the gene matches. Germline CDR1 reads WNHNN; CDR2 reads SYGVQD (reference sequence). The CDR3 length is 16 residues. The CDR3 is CASSESRGVAYNEQFF. DNA of the CDR3: TGCGCCAGCAGTGAGTCGCGGGGGGTGGCCTACAATGAGCAGTTCTTC.

The chain is built from TRBV5-4 and TRBJ2-1, with D perhaps TRBD2 (6 bases). The germline V gene encodes CDR1 SGHNT and CDR2 YYREEE (reference sequence). The CDR3 is 14 residues long. Trimming removed 4 bases from V and 8 bases from J, with 16 bases in between. In DNA form, the CDR3 reads TGTGCCAGCAGCCCCCGACTAGATGGGGATGAGCAGTTCTTC. Protein: CASSPRLDGDEQFF.

V is TRBV27 and J is TRBJ2-6; a weak D match, TRBD2 (6 bases). The CDR3 is made up of 17 amino acids. V lost 1 base and J 2 bases, leaving 12 bases between the germline ends. The germline gives CDR1 MNHEY, CDR2 SMNVEV (reference sequence). The CDR3 DNA follows: TGTGCCAGCAGTTTATTTGGCGGGACGGCTGGGGCCAACGTCCTGACTTTC. Amino acids: CASSLFGGTAGANVLTF.

This clone was picked up one time. The chain combines TRBV6-1 with TRBJ1-5; D not certain. V was trimmed by 2 bases and J by 5 bases, leaving 4 bases between them. This CDR3 region has 12 residues. Per the germline V gene, CDR1 is MNHNS and CDR2 is SASEGT. In DNA, the CDR3 is TGTGCCAGCAGTGAACAGGATCAGCCCCAGCATTTT. Its protein is CASSEQDQPQHF.